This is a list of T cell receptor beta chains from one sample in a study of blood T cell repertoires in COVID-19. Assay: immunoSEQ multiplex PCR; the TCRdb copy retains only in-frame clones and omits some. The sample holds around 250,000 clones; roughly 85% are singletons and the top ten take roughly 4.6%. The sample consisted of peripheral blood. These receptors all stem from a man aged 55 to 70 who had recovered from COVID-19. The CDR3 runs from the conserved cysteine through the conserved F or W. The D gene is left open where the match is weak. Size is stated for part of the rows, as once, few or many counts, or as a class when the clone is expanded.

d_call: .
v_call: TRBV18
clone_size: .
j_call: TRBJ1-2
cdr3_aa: CASSPFDSNYGYTF
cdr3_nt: TGTGCCAGCTCACCCTTTGATAGCAACTATGGCTACACCTTC

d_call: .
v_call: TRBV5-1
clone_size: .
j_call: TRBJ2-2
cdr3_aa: CASSLGFWTPTKQELFF
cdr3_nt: TGCGCCAGCAGCTTGGGTTTTTGGACTCCCACGAAACAGGAGCTGTTTTTT

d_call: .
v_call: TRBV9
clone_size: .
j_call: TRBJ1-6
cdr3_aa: CASSVASAGVTPLHF
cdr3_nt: TGTGCCAGCAGCGTAGCTTCAGCAGGGGTGACACCCCTCCACTTT

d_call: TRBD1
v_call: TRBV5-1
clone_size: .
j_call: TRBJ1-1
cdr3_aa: CASSLVAGTGVTEAFF
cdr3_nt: TGCGCCAGCAGCTTGGTGGCCGGGACAGGGGTCACTGAAGCTTTCTTT

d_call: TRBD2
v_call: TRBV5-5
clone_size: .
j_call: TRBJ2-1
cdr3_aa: CASSLLFLGTSTANEQFF
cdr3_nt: TGTGCCAGCAGCTTGTTATTCCTTGGGACTAGCACAGCCAATGAGCAGTTCTTC

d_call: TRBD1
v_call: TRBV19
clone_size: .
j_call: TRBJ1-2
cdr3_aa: CASSLRDRRGYTF
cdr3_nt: TGTGCCAGTAGTCTCCGGGACAGACGTGGCTACACCTTC

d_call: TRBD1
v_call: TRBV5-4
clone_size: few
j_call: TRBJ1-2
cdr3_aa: CASSFRTGFLGYTF
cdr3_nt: TGTGCCAGCAGCTTTCGGACAGGGTTTCTTGGCTACACCTTC

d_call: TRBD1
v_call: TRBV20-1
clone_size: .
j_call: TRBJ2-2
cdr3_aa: CSASGGQSYTGELFF
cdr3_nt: TGCAGTGCTAGTGGGGGACAGTCCTACACCGGGGAGCTGTTTTTT

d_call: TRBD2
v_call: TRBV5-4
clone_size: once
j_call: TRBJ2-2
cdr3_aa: CASSLGLADPGSGELFF
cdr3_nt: TGTGCCAGCAGCTTGGGACTAGCGGATCCGGGCAGCGGGGAGCTGTTTTTT

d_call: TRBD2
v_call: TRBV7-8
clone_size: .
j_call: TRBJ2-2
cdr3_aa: CASSAQTMAGGVGELFF
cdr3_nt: TGTGCCAGCAGCGCTCAGACTATGGCGGGAGGGGTCGGGGAGCTGTTTTTT

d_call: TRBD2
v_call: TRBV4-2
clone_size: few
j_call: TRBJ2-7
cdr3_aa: CASSQDLRGGNSYEQYF
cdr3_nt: TGTGCCAGCAGCCAAGATCTCCGCGGGGGGAACTCCTACGAGCAGTACTTC

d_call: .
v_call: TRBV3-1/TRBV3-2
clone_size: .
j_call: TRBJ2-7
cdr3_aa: CASSQAPDSYEQYF
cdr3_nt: TGTGCCAGCAGCCAAGCCCCGGACAGTTACGAGCAGTACTTC

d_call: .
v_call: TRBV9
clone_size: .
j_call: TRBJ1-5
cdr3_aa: CASSSGSGAGGDSNQPQHF
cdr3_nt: TGTGCCAGCAGCTCAGGCTCAGGGGCAGGAGGCGATAGCAATCAGCCCCAGCATTTT

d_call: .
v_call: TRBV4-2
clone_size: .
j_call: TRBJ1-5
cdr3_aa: CASSQEEPSGQPQHF
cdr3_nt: TGTGCCAGCAGCCAAGAGGAGCCGAGCGGTCAGCCCCAGCATTTT

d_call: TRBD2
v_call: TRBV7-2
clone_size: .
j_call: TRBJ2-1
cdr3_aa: CASSLESGDEQFF
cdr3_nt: TGTGCCAGCAGCTTGGAGAGCGGGGATGAGCAGTTCTTC

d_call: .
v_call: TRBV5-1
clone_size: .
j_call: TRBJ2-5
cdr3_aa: CASSSGVTQYF
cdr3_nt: TGCGCCAGCAGCTCCGGAGTGACCCAGTACTTC

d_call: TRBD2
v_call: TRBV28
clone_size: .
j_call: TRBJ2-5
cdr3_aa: CASSPTSGARETQYF
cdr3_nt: TGTGCCAGCAGTCCGACTAGCGGGGCGAGGGAGACCCAGTACTTC

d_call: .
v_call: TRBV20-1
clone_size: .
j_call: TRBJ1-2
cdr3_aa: CSAKSNYGYTF
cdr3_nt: TGCAGTGCTAAATCGAACTATGGCTACACCTTC

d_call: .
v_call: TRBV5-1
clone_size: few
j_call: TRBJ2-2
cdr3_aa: CASSEQGSTGELFF
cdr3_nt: TGCGCCAGCAGCGAACAGGGTTCCACCGGGGAGCTGTTTTTT

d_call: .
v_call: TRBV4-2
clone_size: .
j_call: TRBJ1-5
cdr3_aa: CASSQGQSHQPQHF
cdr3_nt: TGTGCCAGCAGCCAAGGACAGTCCCACCAGCCCCAGCATTTT

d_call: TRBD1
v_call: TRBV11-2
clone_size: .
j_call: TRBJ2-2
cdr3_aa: CASSLGTVTGELFF
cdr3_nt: TGTGCCAGCAGCTTGGGGACAGTCACCGGGGAGCTGTTTTTT

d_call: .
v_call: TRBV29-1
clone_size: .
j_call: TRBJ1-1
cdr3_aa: CSVETAMNTEAFF
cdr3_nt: TGCAGCGTTGAGACAGCGATGAACACTGAAGCTTTCTTT

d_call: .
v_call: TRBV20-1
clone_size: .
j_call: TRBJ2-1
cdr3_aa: CSTEREQFF
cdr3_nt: TGCAGTACAGAGCGGGAGCAGTTCTTC

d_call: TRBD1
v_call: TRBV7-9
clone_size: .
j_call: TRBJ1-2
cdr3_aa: CASSRRAGGYGYTF
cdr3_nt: TGTGCCAGCAGCCGACGGGCAGGGGGCTATGGCTACACCTTC

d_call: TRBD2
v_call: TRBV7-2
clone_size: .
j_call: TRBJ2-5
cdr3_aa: CASSDSSGGANIPETQYF
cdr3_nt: TGTGCCAGCAGCGACAGTAGCGGGGGGGCGAATATACCAGAGACCCAGTACTTC

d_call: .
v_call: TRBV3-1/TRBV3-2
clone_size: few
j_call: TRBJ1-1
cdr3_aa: CASSQGSTVNTEAFF
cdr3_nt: TGTGCCAGCAGCCAGGGGTCGACAGTGAACACTGAAGCTTTCTTT

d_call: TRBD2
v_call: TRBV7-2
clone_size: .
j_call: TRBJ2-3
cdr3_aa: CASSFQRGPEDTQYF
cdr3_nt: TGTGCCAGCAGCTTCCAGCGGGGGCCCGAGGATACGCAGTATTTT

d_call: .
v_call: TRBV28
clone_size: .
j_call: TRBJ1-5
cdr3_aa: CASSAPQGGNQPQHF
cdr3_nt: TGTGCCAGCAGTGCCCCCCAGGGAGGGAATCAGCCCCAGCATTTT

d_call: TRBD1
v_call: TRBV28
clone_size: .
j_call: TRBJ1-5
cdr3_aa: CASSTPRQGAGQPQHF
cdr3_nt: TGTGCCAGCAGCACCCCCCGGCAGGGGGCGGGCCAGCCCCAGCATTTT

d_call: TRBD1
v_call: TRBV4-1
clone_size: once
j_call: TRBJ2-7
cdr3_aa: CASSQDMGQGKGPQYF
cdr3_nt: TGCGCCAGCAGCCAAGATATGGGACAGGGGAAAGGGCCGCAGTACTTC

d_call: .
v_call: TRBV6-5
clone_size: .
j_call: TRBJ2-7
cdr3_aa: CASSRGAASYEQYF
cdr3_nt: TGTGCCAGCAGTCGCGGGGCCGCTAGCTACGAGCAGTACTTC

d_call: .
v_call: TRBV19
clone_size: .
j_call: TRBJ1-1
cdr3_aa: CASRPGRENTEAFF
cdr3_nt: TGTGCCAGTAGACCAGGACGGGAGAACACTGAAGCTTTCTTT

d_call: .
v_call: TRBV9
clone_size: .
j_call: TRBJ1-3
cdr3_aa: CASSGGMISGNTIYF
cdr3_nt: TGTGCCAGCAGCGGCGGAATGATCTCTGGAAACACCATATATTTT

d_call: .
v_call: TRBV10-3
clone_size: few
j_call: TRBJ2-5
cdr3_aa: CARGETQYF
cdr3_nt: TGTGCCAGAGGAGAGACCCAGTACTTC

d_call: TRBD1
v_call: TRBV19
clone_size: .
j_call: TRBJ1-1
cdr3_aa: CASSIRRQGAAEAFF
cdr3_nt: TGTGCCAGTAGTATACGGCGACAGGGGGCGGCTGAAGCTTTCTTT

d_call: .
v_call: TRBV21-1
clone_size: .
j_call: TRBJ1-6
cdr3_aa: CASSKMLRQYNYNSPLHF
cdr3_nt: TGTGCCAGCAGCAAAATGTTAAGACAGTACAACTATAATTCACCCCTCCACTTT

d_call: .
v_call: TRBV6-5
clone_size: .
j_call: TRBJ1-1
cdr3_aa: CASSRTDNTEAFF
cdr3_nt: TGTGCCAGCAGCAGAACAGATAACACTGAAGCTTTCTTT

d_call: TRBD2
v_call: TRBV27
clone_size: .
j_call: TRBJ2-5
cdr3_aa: CASSFLAGVGETQYF
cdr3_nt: TGTGCCAGCAGTTTTCTAGCGGGAGTGGGGGAGACCCAGTACTTC

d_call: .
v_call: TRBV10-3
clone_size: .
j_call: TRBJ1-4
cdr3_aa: CAISVGGGATNEKLFF
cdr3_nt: TGTGCCATCAGTGTTGGCGGGGGTGCAACTAATGAAAAACTGTTTTTT

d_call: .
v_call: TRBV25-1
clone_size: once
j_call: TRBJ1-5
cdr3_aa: CASRGEWNQPQHF
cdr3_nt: TGTGCCAGCAGAGGGGAATGGAATCAGCCCCAGCATTTT

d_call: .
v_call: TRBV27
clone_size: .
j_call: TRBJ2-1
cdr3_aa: CASSFFGGYEQFF
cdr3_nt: TGTGCCAGCAGTTTCTTCGGGGGATATGAGCAGTTCTTC

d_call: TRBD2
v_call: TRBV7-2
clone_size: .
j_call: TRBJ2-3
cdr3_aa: CASSFGGSADTQYF
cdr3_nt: TGTGCCAGCAGCTTTGGCGGGAGTGCAGATACGCAGTATTTT

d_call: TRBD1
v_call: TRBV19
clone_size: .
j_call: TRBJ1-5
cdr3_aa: CASSPQTGGSNQPQHF
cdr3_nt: TGTGCCAGTAGTCCGCAGACAGGGGGAAGCAATCAGCCCCAGCATTTT

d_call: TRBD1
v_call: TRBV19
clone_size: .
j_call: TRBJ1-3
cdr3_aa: CASRKTGDSGNTIYF
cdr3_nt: TGTGCCAGTAGAAAGACAGGGGACTCTGGAAACACCATATATTTT

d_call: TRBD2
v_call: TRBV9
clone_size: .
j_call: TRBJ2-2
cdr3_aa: CASSDPGLDVTAGELFF
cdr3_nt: TGTGCCAGCAGCGATCCGGGACTAGATGTGACGGCCGGGGAGCTGTTTTTT

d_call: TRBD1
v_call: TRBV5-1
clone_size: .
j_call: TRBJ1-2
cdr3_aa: CASSLDPGQNYGYTF
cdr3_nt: TGCGCCAGCAGCTTGGACCCGGGACAGAACTATGGCTACACCTTC

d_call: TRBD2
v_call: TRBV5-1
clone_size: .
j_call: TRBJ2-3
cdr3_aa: CASSWGTSGRASDTQYF
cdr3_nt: TGCGCCAGCAGCTGGGGGACTAGCGGGAGGGCCTCGGATACGCAGTATTTT